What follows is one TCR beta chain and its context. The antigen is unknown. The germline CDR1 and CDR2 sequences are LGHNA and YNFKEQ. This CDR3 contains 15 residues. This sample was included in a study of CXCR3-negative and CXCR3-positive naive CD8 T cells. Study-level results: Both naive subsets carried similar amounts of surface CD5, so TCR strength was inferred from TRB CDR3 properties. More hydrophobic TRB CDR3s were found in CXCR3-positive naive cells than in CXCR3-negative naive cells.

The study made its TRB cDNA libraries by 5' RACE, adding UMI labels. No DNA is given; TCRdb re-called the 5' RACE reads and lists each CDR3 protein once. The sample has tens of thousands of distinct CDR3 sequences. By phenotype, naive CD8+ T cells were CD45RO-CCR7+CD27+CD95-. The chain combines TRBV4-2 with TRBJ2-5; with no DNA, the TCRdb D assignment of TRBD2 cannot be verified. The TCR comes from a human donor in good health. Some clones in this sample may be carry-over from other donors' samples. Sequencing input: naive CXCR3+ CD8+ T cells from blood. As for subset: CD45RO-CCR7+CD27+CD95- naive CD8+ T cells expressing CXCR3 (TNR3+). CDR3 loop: CASSQEKLAGETQYF.